This passage covers 6 T cell receptor beta chains from one sample sequenced in a study of read filtering for tumor transcriptome and immune sequencing. From about 400 ng of RNA, a library with molecular barcoded alpha/delta and beta/gamma adaptors was made. TCRdb used MiXCR to reprocess the reads, holding one entry per CDR3 protein. The data show 93,000 or so distinct CDR3 sequences, about 22% seen once. The sequenced sample was a population of CD138-negative cells sorted from bone marrow. Receptor source: a donor aged 40 or over with multiple myeloma.

This clonotype occurred many times. The V and J genes are TRBV27 and TRBJ1-5; 7 bases match TRBD1. Germline V gene lookup returns CDR1 MNHEY and CDR2 SMNVEV (reference sequence). V dropped 6 bases and J dropped 6; count of bases not matched to a gene: 8. The length of the CDR3 is 14 residues. In DNA form, the CDR3 reads TGTGCCAGCAGCCTGACAGGGAACGCTCAGCCCCAGCATTTT. The encoded protein is CASSLTGNAQPQHF.

Notes on this clonotype: A read error is possible here, since a much larger clone lies one base away. The chain combines TRBV11-3 with TRBJ2-3, with unresolved D. The CDR3 loop spans 15 amino acids. Per the germline V gene, CDR1 is SGHNT and CDR2 is YENEEA. The CDR3 region has the DNA TGTGTCAGCAGCTTAGGAATCGACAGCACAGATACGCAGTATTTT. It codes for CVSSLGIDSTDTQYF.

This clonotype has a handful of counts. V is TRBV28 and J is TRBJ1-2; D gene uncertain. There are 13 residues in the CDR3. Germline V gene lookup returns CDR1 MDHEN and CDR2 SYDVKM. The ends were cut back, 1 base at V and 8 bases at J, with 11 bases in the middle. CDR3 sequence: CASSLYNWEGYTF. The CDR3 coding sequence is TGTGCCAGCAGTTTATATAATTGGGAAGGCTACACCTTC.

The chain carries TRBV28 and TRBJ1-5, with D hard to call. CDR1 and CDR2 from the germline V gene are MDHEN and SYDVKM. This CDR3 spans 12 amino acids. The V and J ends lost 3 bases and 9 bases respectively, with 9 bases between them. The CDR3 here is CASSLMERPQHF. CDR3 in DNA: TGTGCCAGCAGTTTGATGGAACGGCCCCAGCATTTT.

Points on this clonotype: A much more abundant neighbour one base away suggests this may be a read error. The chain recombines TRBV6-1 with TRBJ1-1; no reliable D call. The CDR3 runs 12 residues. Germline V gene lookup returns CDR1 MNHNS and CDR2 SASEGT. Here the CDR3 reads CASKRLNTEAIF. In DNA form, the CDR3 reads TGTGCCAGCAAACGACTGAACACTGAAGCTATCTTT.

There are a few counts of this clonotype. V and J are TRBV7-2 and TRBJ1-2; perhaps TRBD1 as D (5 bases). Deletions cut 4 bases from V and 5 bases from J, with 14 bases between. Germline V gene data show CDR1 as SGHTA and CDR2 as FQGNSA. The CDR3 sequence is 14 residues long. CDR3 residues: CASSSREGGYGYTF. CDR3 nucleotide sequence: TGTGCCAGCAGCTCCAGGGAGGGAGGGTATGGCTACACCTTC. The variable domain in full, with the rest retrieved from reference TRBV7-2 and TRBJ1-2, is GAGVSQSPSNKVTEKGKDVELRCDPISGHTALYWYRQSLGQGLEFLIYFQGNSAPDKSGLPSDRFSAERTGGSVSTLTIQRTQQEDSAVYLCASSSREGGYGYTFGSGTRLTVV.